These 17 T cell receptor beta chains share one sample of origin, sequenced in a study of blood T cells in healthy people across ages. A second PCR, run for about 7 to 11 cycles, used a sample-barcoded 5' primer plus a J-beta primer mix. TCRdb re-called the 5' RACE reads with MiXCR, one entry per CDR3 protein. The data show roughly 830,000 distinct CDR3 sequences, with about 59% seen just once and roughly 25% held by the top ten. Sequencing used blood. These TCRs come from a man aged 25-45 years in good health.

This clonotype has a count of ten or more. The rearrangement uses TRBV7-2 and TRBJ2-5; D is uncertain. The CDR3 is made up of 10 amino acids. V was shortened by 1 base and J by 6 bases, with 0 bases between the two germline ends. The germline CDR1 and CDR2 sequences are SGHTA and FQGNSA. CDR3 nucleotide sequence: TGTGCCAGCAGCTTAGAGACCCAGTACTTC. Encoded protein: CASSLETQYF.

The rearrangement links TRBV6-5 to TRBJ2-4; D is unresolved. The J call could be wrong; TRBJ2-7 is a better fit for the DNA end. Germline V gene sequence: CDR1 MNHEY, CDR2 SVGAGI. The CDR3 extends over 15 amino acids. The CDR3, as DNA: TGTGCCAGCAGTTACGGGCGACAACGCACCTACGAGCAGTACTTC. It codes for CASSYGRQRTYEQYF.

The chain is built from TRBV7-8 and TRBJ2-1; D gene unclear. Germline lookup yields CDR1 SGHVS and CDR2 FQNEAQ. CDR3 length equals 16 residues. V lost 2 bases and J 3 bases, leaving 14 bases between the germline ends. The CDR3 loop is CASSLRRTRGYNEQFF. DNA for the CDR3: TGTGCCAGCAGCTTAAGGCGAACCCGAGGCTACAATGAGCAGTTCTTC.

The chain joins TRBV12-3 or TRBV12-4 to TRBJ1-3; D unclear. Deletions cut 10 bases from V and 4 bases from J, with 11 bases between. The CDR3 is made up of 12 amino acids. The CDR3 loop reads CATGTTGNTIYF. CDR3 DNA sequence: TGTGCCACAGGTACAACAGGAAACACCATATATTTT.

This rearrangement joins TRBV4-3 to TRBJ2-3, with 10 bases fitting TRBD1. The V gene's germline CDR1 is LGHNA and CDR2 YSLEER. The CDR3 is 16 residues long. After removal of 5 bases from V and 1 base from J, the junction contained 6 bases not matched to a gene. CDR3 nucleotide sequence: TGCGCCAGCAGCTACGACAGGGGGCGAGGCACAGATACGCAGTATTTT. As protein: CASSYDRGRGTDTQYF.

DNA of the CDR3: TGCGCCAGCAGCTTGGGGCCGACAGGGGACAATCAGCCCCAGCATTTT. Residues: CASSLGPTGDNQPQHF. V and J are TRBV5-1 and TRBJ1-5; 8 bases are a match to TRBD1. The trim removed 0 bases at V and 3 bases at J, leaving 5 bases unmatched. Germline V gene sequence: CDR1 SGHRS, CDR2 YFSETQ. CDR3 length: 16 residues.

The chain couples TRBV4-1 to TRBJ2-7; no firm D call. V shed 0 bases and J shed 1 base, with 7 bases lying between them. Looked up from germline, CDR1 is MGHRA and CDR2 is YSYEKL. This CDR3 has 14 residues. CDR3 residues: CASSQEEESYEQYF. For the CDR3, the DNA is TGCGCCAGCAGCCAAGAAGAGGAGTCCTACGAGCAGTACTTC.

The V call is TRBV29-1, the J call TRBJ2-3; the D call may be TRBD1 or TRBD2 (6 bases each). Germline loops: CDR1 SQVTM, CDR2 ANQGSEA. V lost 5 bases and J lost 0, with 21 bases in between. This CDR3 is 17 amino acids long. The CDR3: CSVHLPGALSSTDTQYF. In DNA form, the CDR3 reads TGCAGCGTTCACCTTCCGGGGGCCCTATCAAGCACAGATACGCAGTATTTT.

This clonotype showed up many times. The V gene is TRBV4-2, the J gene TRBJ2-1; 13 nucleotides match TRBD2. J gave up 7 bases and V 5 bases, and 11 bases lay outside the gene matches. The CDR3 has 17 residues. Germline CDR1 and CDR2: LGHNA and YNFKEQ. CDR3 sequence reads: CASSKYSGTSGDNEQFF. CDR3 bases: TGTGCCAGCAGCAAATATTCCGGGACTAGCGGGGATAATGAGCAGTTCTTC.

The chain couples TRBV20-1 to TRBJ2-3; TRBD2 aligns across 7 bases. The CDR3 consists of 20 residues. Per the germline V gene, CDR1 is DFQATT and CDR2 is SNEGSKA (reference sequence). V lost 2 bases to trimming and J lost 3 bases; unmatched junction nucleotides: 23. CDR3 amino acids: CSARLSQFQRGPRRTDTQYF. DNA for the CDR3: TGCAGTGCTAGACTATCTCAGTTTCAGCGGGGACCGAGACGGACAGATACGCAGTATTTT.

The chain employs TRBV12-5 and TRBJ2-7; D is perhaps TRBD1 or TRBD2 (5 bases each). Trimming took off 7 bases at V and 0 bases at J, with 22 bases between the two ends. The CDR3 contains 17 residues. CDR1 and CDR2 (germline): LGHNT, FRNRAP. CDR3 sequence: CASVEASRPGSSYEQYF. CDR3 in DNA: TGTGCTAGTGTTGAAGCATCTCGACCAGGGAGCTCCTACGAGCAGTACTTC. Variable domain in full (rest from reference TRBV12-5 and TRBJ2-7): DARVTQTPRHKVTEMGQEVTMRCQPILGHNTVFWYRQTMMQGLELLAYFRNRAPLDDSGMPKDRFSAEMPDATLATLKIQPSEPRDSAVYFCASVEASRPGSSYEQYFGPGTRLTVT.

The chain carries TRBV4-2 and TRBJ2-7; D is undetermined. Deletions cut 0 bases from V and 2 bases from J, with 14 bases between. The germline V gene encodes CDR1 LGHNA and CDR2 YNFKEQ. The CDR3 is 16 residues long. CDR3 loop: CASSQDSQVITYEQYF. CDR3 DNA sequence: TGTGCCAGCAGCCAAGATTCTCAGGTGATCACCTACGAGCAGTACTTC.

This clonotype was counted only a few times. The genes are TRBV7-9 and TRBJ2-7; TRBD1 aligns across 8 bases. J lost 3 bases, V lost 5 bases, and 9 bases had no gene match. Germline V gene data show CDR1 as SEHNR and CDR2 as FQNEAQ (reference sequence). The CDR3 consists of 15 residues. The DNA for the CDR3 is TGTGCCAGCAGCCTTCACCGGGACAGGAGCTACGAGCAGTACTTC. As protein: CASSLHRDRSYEQYF.

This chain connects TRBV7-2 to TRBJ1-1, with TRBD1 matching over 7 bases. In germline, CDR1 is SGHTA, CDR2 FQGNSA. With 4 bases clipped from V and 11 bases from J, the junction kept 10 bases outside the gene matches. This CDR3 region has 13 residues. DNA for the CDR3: TGTGCCAGCAGCTCACAGCGACAGGGATCCGCTTTCTTT. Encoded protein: CASSSQRQGSAFF. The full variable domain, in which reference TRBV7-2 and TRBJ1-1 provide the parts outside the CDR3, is GAGVSQSPSNKVTEKGKDVELRCDPISGHTALYWYRQSLGQGLEFLIYFQGNSAPDKSGLPSDRFSAERTGGSVSTLTIQRTQQEDSAVYLCASSSQRQGSAFFGQGTRLTVV.

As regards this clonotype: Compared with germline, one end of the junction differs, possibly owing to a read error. CDR3 protein: CARSVLVGTGRETQYF. The CDR3 nucleotides are TGTGCCAGGAGTGTACTCGTTGGGACCGGCCGGGAGACCCAGTACTTC. The chain joins TRBV30 to TRBJ2-7; perhaps D is TRBD1 or TRBD2 (5 bases each). The DNA end favors TRBJ2-5, so the J call may be wrong. The CDR3 runs to 16 residues. The germline CDR1 and CDR2 sequences are GTSNPN and SVGIG (reference sequence).

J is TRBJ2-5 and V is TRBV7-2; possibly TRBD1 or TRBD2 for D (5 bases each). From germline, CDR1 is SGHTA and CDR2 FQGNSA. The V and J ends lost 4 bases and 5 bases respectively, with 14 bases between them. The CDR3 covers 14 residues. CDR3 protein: CASSSSGWGETQYF. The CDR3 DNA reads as TGTGCCAGCAGCTCCTCCGGCTGGGGGGAGACCCAGTACTTC.

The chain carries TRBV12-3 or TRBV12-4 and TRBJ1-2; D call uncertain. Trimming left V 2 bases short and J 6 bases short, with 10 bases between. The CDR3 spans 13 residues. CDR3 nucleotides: TGTGCCAGCAGTTTAAAGGGATGGGATGGCTACACCTTC. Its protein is CASSLKGWDGYTF.